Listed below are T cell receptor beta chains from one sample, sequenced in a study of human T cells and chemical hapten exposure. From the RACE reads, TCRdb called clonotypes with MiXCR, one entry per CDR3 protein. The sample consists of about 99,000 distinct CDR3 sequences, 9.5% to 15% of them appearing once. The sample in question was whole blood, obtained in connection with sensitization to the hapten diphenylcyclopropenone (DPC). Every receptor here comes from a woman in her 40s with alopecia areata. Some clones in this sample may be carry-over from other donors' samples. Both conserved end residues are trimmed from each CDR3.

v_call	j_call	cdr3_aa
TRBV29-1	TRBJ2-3	SVSGTGTTDTQY
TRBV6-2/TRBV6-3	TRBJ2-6	ASSSTPDSGANVLT
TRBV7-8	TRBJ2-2	ASSLEEGTGELF
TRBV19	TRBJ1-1	ASSMTGKPNTEAF
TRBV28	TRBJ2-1	ASSFNNEQF
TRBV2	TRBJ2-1	ASSGLNEQF
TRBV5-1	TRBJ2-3	ASRAGETDTQY
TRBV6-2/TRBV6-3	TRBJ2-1	ASSYLRSGDNEQF
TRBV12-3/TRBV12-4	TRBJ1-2	ASSFGSGPNYGYT
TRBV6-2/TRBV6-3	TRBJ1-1	ASSYRTGNTEAF
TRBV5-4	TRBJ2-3	ASTKSGTSATDTQY
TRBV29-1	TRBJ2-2	SVQPLWTGELF
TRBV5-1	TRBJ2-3	ASSLDQLSDTQY
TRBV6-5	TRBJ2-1	ASSPLWTAPPYNEQF
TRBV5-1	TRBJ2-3	ASSLDDYTDTQY
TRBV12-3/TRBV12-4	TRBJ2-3	ASRSQVAGSTDTQY
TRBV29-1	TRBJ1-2	SVAPGGSVYGYT
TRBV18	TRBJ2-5	ACSPRLAEETQY
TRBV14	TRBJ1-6	ASSQEPSGSPLH
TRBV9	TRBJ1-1	ASSVAQKNTEAF
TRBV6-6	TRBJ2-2	AANRERTGELF
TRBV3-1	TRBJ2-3	ASSQGLASLRTDTQY
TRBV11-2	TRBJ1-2	ASSAPRQGLVYGYT
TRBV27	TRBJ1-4	ASRPQGNEKLF
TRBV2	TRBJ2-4	ASRGLAKNIQY
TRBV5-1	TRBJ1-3	ASSRTGTDSGNTIY
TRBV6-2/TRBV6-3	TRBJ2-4	AIRKGGAAKNIQY
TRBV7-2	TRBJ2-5	ASTRTSTQETQY
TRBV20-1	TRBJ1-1	SAQDRGGVTEAF
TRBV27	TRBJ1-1	ASSPTGQFGTEAF
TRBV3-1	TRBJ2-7	ASSQGLGTVPYEQY
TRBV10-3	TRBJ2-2	AISPTSGAFTGELF
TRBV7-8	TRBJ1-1	ASSLVGRTEAF
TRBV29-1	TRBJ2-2	SATEATGELF
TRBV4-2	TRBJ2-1	ASSQDLNPTYNEQF
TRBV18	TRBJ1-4	ASSPIQGPNEKLF
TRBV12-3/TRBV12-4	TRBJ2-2	ASRRVNTGELF